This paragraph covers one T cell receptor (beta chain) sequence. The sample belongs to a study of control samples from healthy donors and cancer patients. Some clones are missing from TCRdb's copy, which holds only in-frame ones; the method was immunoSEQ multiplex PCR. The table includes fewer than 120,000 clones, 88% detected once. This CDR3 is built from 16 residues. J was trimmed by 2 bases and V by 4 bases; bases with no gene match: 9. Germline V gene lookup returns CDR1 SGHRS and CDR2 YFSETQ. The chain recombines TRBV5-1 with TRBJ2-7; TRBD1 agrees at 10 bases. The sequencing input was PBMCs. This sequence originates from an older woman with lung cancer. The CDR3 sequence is CASSRGQGRSAYEQYF. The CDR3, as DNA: TGCGCCAGCAGCCGGGGACAGGGGCGATCCGCCTACGAGCAGTACTTC.